A single count supports the clone carrying this T cell receptor beta chain. Its specificity is not known. These data come from a study of cytomegalovirus exposure and HLA in healthy donors. General observations from the study: Previously analyzed data showed that most TCR beta V segments were productive at a frequency of about 90% or about 30%.

This CDR3 region has 15 residues. V was pared by 5 bases and J by 0 bases, with 11 bases between. Germline loops: CDR1 SNHLY, CDR2 FYNNEI. PCR amplification relied on 60 Vbeta primers (plus 13 Jbeta primers). Data came from immunoSEQ multiplex PCR; TCRdb stores just in-frame clones and leaves some out. The table has 200,000 to 250,000 clones, over 70% seen once; the top ten hold 2.7%. The specimen sequenced was PBMCs. The sequence was obtained from a woman aged 55 to 70 in good health and CMV-seropositive. The chain recombines TRBV2 with TRBJ1-5, with a tentative D call TRBD1 (5 bases). The CDR3 DNA reads TGTGCCAGCAGTCTTGACAGCCATAGCAATCAGCCCCAGCATTTT. Protein: CASSLDSHSNQPQHF.